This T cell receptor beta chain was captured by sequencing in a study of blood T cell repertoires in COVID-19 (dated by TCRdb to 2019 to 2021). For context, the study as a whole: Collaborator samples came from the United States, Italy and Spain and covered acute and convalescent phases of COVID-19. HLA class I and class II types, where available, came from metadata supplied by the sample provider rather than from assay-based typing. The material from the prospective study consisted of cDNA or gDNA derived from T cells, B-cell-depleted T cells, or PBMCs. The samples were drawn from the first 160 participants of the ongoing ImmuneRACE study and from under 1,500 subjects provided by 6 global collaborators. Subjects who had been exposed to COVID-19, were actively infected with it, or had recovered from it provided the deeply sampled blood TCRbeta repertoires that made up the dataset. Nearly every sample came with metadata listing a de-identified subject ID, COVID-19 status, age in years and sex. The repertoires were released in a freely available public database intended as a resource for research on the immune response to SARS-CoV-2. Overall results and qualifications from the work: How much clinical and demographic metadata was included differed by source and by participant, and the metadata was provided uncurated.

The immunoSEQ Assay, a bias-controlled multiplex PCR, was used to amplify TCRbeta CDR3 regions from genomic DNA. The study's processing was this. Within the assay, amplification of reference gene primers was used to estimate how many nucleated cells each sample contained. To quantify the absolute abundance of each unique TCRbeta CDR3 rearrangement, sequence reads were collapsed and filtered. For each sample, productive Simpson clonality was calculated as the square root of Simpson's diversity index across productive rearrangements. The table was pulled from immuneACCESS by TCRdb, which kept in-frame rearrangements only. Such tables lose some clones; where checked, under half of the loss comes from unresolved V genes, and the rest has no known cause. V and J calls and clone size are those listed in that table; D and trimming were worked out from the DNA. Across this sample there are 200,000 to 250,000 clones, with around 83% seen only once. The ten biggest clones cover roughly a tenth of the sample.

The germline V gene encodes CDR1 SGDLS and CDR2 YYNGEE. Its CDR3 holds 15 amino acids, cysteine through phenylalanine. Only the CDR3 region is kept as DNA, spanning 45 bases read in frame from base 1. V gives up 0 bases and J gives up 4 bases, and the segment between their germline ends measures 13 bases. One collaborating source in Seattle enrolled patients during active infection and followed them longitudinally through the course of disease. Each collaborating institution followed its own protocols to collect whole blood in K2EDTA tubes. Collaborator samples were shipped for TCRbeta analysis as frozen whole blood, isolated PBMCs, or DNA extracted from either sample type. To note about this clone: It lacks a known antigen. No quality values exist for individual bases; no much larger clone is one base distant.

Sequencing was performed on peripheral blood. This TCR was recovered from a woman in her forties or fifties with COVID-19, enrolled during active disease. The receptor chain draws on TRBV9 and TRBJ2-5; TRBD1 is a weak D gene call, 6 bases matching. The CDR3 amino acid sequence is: CASSVAAGVPETQYF. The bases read TGTGCCAGCAGCGTAGCCGCAGGGGTGCCAGAGACCCAGTACTTC.